Listed below are T cell receptor beta chains from one sample, sequenced in a study of CD8+CD57+ T cells in acquired aplastic anemia. TCRdb analysed the reads with MiXCR anew, one entry per CDR3 protein. The sample holds about 200,000 distinct CDR3 sequences, roughly 45% seen once. Sequences were obtained from sorted CD4+, CD8+, or CD8+CD57+ T cells (not recorded which) from PBMCs. The source is a human donor with aplastic anemia. Each CDR3 is given without its conserved first and last residue.

>TRBV6-1|TRBJ2-3
ASNDPGAQY
>TRBV11-2|TRBJ2-3
ASSSTAGAGTDTQY
>TRBV10-3|TRBJ1-5
AISESRGNQPQH
>TRBV29-1|TRBJ2-2
SVATASNTGELF
>TRBV7-3|TRBJ2-3
ASSLLGGGTDTQY
>TRBV7-9|TRBJ1-4
ASSFRGSLF
>TRBV12-3/TRBV12-4|TRBJ1-1
ASSLRVSMNTEAF
>TRBV5-1|TRBJ1-2
ASGTAGGYGYT
>TRBV6-6|TRBJ2-1
ASSYRGQGGGNEQF
>TRBV20-1|TRBJ2-5
SASGGAGGETQY
>TRBV24-1|TRBJ1-5
ATSQGDQPQH
>TRBV7-2|TRBJ2-5
ASSLGYQYQETQY
>TRBV24-1|TRBJ2-2
ATSAVDRVVGTGELF
>TRBV30|TRBJ2-7
ALGSYEQY
>TRBV16|TRBJ2-3
ASSPPRDTDTQY
>TRBV18|TRBJ1-6
ASSPEGRSPLH
>TRBV28|TRBJ1-2
VSGGFLGYT
>TRBV15|TRBJ2-7
ATSRDRSNSPIGYEQY
>TRBV15|TRBJ1-6
ATSRDMAGNSPLH
>TRBV20-1|TRBJ2-1
SASPTGGSSYNEQF
>TRBV2|TRBJ2-7
ASRLAGGYEQY
>TRBV20-1|TRBJ2-7
SALQGSYEQY
>TRBV12-3/TRBV12-4|NA
ASSFGIGDSNQPQH
>TRBV28|TRBJ2-5
ASTQSLLTQY
>TRBV7-3|TRBJ1-1
ASSLPGNDEAF
>TRBV20-1|TRBJ1-5
SAKVGVGPQH
>TRBV24-1|TRBJ2-1
ATSDSGGWYNEQF
>TRBV20-1|TRBJ2-1
SAAPWGANEQF
>TRBV12-3/TRBV12-4|TRBJ1-5
ASSSADRGPYSNQPQH
>TRBV20-1|TRBJ2-7
SARRGGYSSYEQY
>TRBV5-1|TRBJ1-2
ASSNTLGYT
>TRBV20-1|TRBJ2-3
SAREAGVRTDMQY
>TRBV7-9|TRBJ2-3
ASSLERGGIDTQY
>TRBV19|TRBJ2-6
ASSIVYQSSGANVLT
>TRBV5-1|TRBJ2-7
ASSLVVAYEQY
>TRBV5-8|TRBJ2-7
ASSLYGVSYEQY
>TRBV10-3|TRBJ1-2
AINHGTGLNYGYT
>TRBV6-5|TRBJ2-7
ASSPQGGLSWQY
>TRBV19|TRBJ2-3
ASSITARSDTQY
>TRBV2|TRBJ1-2
ASRSGSGNT
>TRBV30|TRBJ1-4
AWSPPGKGMASPDNEKLF
>TRBV15|TRBJ1-5
ATSREGQGGGPQH
>TRBV2|TRBJ2-3
ASRDSQSDTQY